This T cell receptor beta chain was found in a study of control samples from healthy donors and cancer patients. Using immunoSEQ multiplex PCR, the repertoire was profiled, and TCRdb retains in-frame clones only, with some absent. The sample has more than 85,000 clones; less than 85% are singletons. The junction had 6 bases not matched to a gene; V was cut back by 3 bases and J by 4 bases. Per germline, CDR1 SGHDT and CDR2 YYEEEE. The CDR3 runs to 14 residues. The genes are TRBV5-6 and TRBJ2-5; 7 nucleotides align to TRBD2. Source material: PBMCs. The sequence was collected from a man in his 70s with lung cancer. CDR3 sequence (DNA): TGTGCCAGCAGCTCGGGGGGTCCCTTAGAGACCCAGTACTTC. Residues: CASSSGGPLETQYF.